Following are 32 T cell receptor beta chains from one sample sequenced in a study of identical twins. In TCRdb, the 5' RACE reads were re-called with MiXCR into one record per CDR3 protein. This table has roughly 230,000 distinct CDR3 sequences, about 8.3% appearing once. This sample also appeared in a second study, on yellow fever vaccine responses in identical twins.

The sample taken for sequencing was CD8+ T cells sorted from blood. These receptors were obtained from a woman between 18 and 29 years old in good health.

In this sample, this clonotype turned up a few times. The chain carries TRBV5-1 and TRBJ2-7; 7 nucleotides align to TRBD1. The junction had 8 bases not matched to a gene; V was cut back by 4 bases and J by 4 bases. Germline CDR1 reads SGHRS; CDR2 reads YFSETQ. CDR3 size: 14 residues. CDR3 nucleotides: TGCGCCAGCAGCCTACGACAGGGTCCTTACGAGCAGTACTTC. It translates to CASSLRQGPYEQYF.

This chain uses TRBV5-5 with TRBJ2-1; D may be TRBD1 (5 bases). The CDR3 is made up of 17 amino acids. Germline V CDR1 and CDR2: SGHKS, YYEKEE (reference sequence). Trimming took 1 base from V and 1 from J, leaving 15 bases between them. CDR3 nucleotides: TGTGCCAGCAGCTTGAGCAGGGTATCAAATTCCTACAATGAGCAGTTCTTC. Protein product: CASSLSRVSNSYNEQFF.

The CDR3 loop reads CSARVMGTGELFF. The CDR3 bases are TGCAGTGCTAGAGTTATGGGCACCGGGGAGCTGTTTTTT. The rearrangement joins TRBV20-1 to TRBJ2-2; D gene unclear. Germline V gene lookup returns CDR1 DFQATT and CDR2 SNEGSKA (reference sequence). Trimming pared 1 base from V and 4 bases from J, leaving 7 bases between. The length of the CDR3 is 13 residues.

This clonotype was seen at least ten times. The rearrangement joins TRBV5-6 to TRBJ2-7; 11 bases match TRBD2. Germline V lookup: CDR1 SGHDT, CDR2 YYEEEE. V was clipped by 1 base and J by 5 bases; unmatched bases: 5. The CDR3 extends over 15 amino acids. Written as DNA, the CDR3 is TGTGCCAGCAGCTTGAACGGACTAGCGGGTGACGAGCAGTACTTC. This sequence encodes CASSLNGLAGDEQYF.

The table lists this clonotype with many counts. The chain is built from TRBV29-1 and TRBJ1-2, with 8 positions matching TRBD1. CDR1 is SQVTM and CDR2 is ANQGSEA in the germline V gene. J lost 0 bases, V lost 0 bases, and 6 bases had no gene match. CDR3 length: 16 amino acids. Here the CDR3 reads CSVEDRGQESNYGYTF. DNA of the CDR3: TGCAGCGTTGAAGATCGGGGACAGGAGTCTAACTATGGCTACACCTTC.

This clonotype was counted between two and nine times. The rearrangement joins TRBV10-3 to TRBJ2-7, with 9 nucleotides matching TRBD2. Trimming at V came to 2 bases and at J to 7 bases, leaving 6 bases not matched to a gene. This CDR3 contains 14 residues. Germline-derived CDR1 and CDR2 are ENHRY and SYGVKD. As DNA, the CDR3 is TGTGCCATCAGTGAGAGTGGCGGGGGGGAAGAGCAGTACTTC. Protein: CAISESGGGEEQYF.

This clonotype was recorded a few times. This chain joins TRBV7-9 and TRBJ2-2, with 8 bases lining up with TRBD2. V was clipped by 2 bases and J by 3 bases; unmatched bases: 8. Germline V gives CDR1 SEHNR, CDR2 FQNEAQ (reference sequence). This CDR3 has 17 amino acids. The CDR3 coding sequence is TGTGCCAGCAGCTTACCCGGCGGGAGGATCGACACCGGGGAGCTGTTTTTT. Its protein product is CASSLPGGRIDTGELFF. The variable domain in full, completed from reference TRBV7-9 and TRBJ2-2, reads DTGVSQNPRHKITKRGQNVTFRCDPISEHNRLYWYRQTLGQGPEFLTYFQNEAQLEKSRLLSDRFSAERPKGSFSTLEIQRTEQGDSAMYLCASSLPGGRIDTGELFFGEGSRLTVL.

This clonotype was seen ten or more times. The chain has TRBV6-2 or TRBV6-3 and TRBJ2-7; 11 positions agree with TRBD2. CDR3 size: 16 residues. J was trimmed by 6 bases and V by 10 bases; bases with no gene match: 17. CDR1 is MNHEY and CDR2 is SVGEGT in the germline V gene. Here the CDR3 reads CATSGTSGPLGGEQYF. CDR3 sequence (DNA): TGTGCCACCTCCGGGACTAGCGGACCCCTTGGGGGCGAGCAGTACTTC.

This chain links TRBV29-1 with TRBJ2-1; TRBD1 agrees at 9 bases. The CDR3 is made up of 13 amino acids. The germline CDR1 and CDR2 sequences are SQVTM and ANQGSEA. J was trimmed by 6 bases and V by 6 bases; bases with no gene match: 6. Written as DNA, the CDR3 is TGCAGCGTAGACAGGGGGAGGGGCAATGAGCAGTTCTTC. Residues: CSVDRGRGNEQFF.

This clonotype has more than one count but fewer than ten. V usage is TRBV2 and J usage is TRBJ2-1; TRBD1 agrees at 8 bases. CDR1 and CDR2 (germline): SNHLY, FYNNEI. This CDR3 contains 17 residues. The junction had 11 bases not matched to a gene; V was cut back by 4 bases and J by 3 bases. Written as DNA, the CDR3 is TGTGCCAGCAGTGCGGAGGCCGGGACAGGCTTCTACAATGAGCAGTTCTTC. The encoded protein is CASSAEAGTGFYNEQFF.

This clonotype was counted once. This may come from a read error, since a much larger clone is one base off. The chain has TRBV12-3 or TRBV12-4 and TRBJ1-5, with D uncertain. The CDR3 totals 13 residues. CDR3 in amino acids: CTSSDEANQPQHF. The CDR3 coding sequence is TGTACCAGCAGTGATGAAGCGAATCAGCCCCAGCATTTT.

This chain connects TRBV27 to TRBJ2-7; 7 nucleotides line up with TRBD2. V lost 4 bases and J lost 0; bases outside the gene matches: 6. The CDR3 contains 15 residues. CDR1 and CDR2 from the germline V gene are MNHEY and SMNVEV (reference sequence). The CDR3 loop reads CASSSTSANSYEQYF. CDR3 bases: TGTGCCAGCAGTTCCACTAGCGCTAACTCCTACGAGCAGTACTTC.

This clonotype has just a few counts. The rearrangement links TRBV7-9 to TRBJ2-3, with TRBD2 as a possible D gene (6 bases). V shed 3 bases and J shed 0 bases, with 10 bases lying between them. CDR3 length equals 15 residues. CDR1 and CDR2 from the germline V gene are SEHNR and FQNEAQ (reference sequence). The CDR3 spells CASSFGTFSTDTQYF. The CDR3 bases are TGTGCCAGCAGCTTTGGGACTTTTAGCACAGATACGCAGTATTTT.

The V gene is TRBV7-9, the J gene TRBJ2-7; the D gene is possibly TRBD1 (5 bases). Germline V gene sequence: CDR1 SEHNR, CDR2 FQNEAQ (reference sequence). V lost 5 bases and J lost 0, with 14 bases in between. The CDR3 runs 15 residues. The CDR3 protein is CASSLRQSSSYEQYF. For the CDR3, the DNA is TGTGCCAGCAGCCTCCGACAGAGCAGCTCCTACGAGCAGTACTTC.

This clonotype was observed a handful of times. The chain uses TRBV29-1 and TRBJ2-3, with D perhaps TRBD1 (6 bases). This CDR3 spans 14 amino acids. Trimming removed 6 bases from V and 1 base from J, with 14 bases in between. Germline CDR1 SQVTM, CDR2 ANQGSEA. The CDR3 DNA reads TGCAGCGTCCGAGGGGGACACCGCACAGATACGCAGTATTTT. It codes for CSVRGGHRTDTQYF.

This clonotype was seen a few times. The rearrangement links TRBV7-9 to TRBJ2-7; D possibly corresponds to TRBD1 (6 bases). This CDR3 has 14 amino acids. V shed 7 bases and J shed 0 bases, with 13 bases lying between them. CDR1 SEHNR and CDR2 FQNEAQ come from the germline V gene (reference sequence). The CDR3 coding sequence is TGTGCCAGCACACTGAACAGGGACTCCTACGAGCAGTACTTC. This gives the protein CASTLNRDSYEQYF.

This clonotype was seen repeatedly, ten times or more. V gene TRBV12-3 or TRBV12-4 combines with J gene TRBJ2-1; TRBD1 agrees at 7 bases. The ends lost 6 bases at V and 3 bases at J; junction bases unmatched: 8. This CDR3 spans 15 amino acids. The CDR3 sequence: CASSRNDRVYNEQFF. The CDR3 bases are TGTGCCAGCAGCCGGAACGACAGGGTCTACAATGAGCAGTTCTTC.

This clonotype was seen more than once but under ten times. This chain joins TRBV4-1 and TRBJ2-1; 7 bases align to TRBD2. The CDR3 is 17 residues long. J gave up 5 bases and V 5 bases, and 15 bases lay outside the gene matches. In germline, CDR1 is MGHRA, CDR2 YSYEKL. CDR3 protein: CASSYPRAGPTDNEQFF. CDR3 coding DNA: TGCGCCAGCAGCTACCCCCGAGCGGGACCCACGGACAATGAGCAGTTCTTC.

This clonotype was observed a handful of times. The chain uses TRBV15 and TRBJ2-5, with D perhaps matching TRBD2 (5 bases). CDR3 size: 14 residues. Germline-derived CDR1 and CDR2 are LNHNV and YYDKDF (reference sequence). Deletions cut 1 base from V and 5 bases from J, with 11 bases between. The CDR3 bases are TGTGCCACCAGCAGAGGGGAGATAGTGGAGACCCAGTACTTC. This codes for CATSRGEIVETQYF.

This clonotype was seen a few times. The J gene is TRBJ2-7, the V gene TRBV20-1; D could derive from TRBD1 or TRBD2 (5 bases each). Trimming took off 0 bases at V and 2 bases at J, with 14 bases between the two ends. The CDR3 extends over 15 amino acids. Looked up from germline, CDR1 is DFQATT and CDR2 is SNEGSKA (reference sequence). CDR3 protein: CSARDVGGRPYEQYF. CDR3 nucleotides: TGCAGTGCTAGAGATGTTGGGGGACGCCCCTACGAGCAGTACTTC.

The CDR3, as DNA: TGTGCCAGCAGCTTAGATCGCTACGGTACCTACGAGCAGTACTTC. It codes for CASSLDRYGTYEQYF. The V call is TRBV11-2, the J call TRBJ2-7; D is uncertain. The germline CDR1 and CDR2 sequences are SGHAT and FQNNGV. The CDR3 covers 15 residues. Trimming left V 0 bases short and J 2 bases short, with 11 bases between.

The V and J genes are TRBV25-1 and TRBJ1-6; a possible D gene is TRBD1 (6 bases). From germline, CDR1 is MGHDK and CDR2 SYGVNS. The CDR3 consists of 14 residues. V lost 6 bases to trimming and J lost 7 bases, with 13 bases between them. CDR3 in amino acids: CASSWTASNSPLHF. The CDR3 DNA follows: TGTGCCAGCAGCTGGACAGCCTCCAATTCACCCCTCCACTTT.

The V call is TRBV5-1, the J call TRBJ2-5; either TRBD1 or TRBD2 may supply D (5 bases each). The germline CDR1 and CDR2 sequences are SGHRS and YFSETQ. The germline V and J ends were trimmed by 8 bases and 5 bases, with 22 bases remaining between them. The CDR3 loop spans 15 amino acids. CDR3 DNA sequence: TGCGCCAGTACCCCAAGTGGACCATGGGGGGAGACCCAGTACTTC. It codes for CASTPSGPWGETQYF.

The chain recombines TRBV28 with TRBJ2-5; TRBD2 matches 7 bases. Unmatched junction bases numbered 7, after V lost 6 bases and J lost 9 bases. Germline CDR1 is MDHEN and CDR2 is SYDVKM. The CDR3 length is 12 residues. The CDR3 coding sequence is TGTGCCAGCAGCCTTGGGGGGGGACCCCAGTACTTC. Protein sequence: CASSLGGGPQYF. The full variable domain, completed using reference TRBV28 and TRBJ2-5, is DVKVTQSSRYLVKRTGEKVFLECVQDMDHENMFWYRQDPGLGLRLIYFSYDVKMKEKGDIPEGYSVSREKKERFSLILESASTNQTSMYLCASSLGGGPQYFGPGTRLLVL.

This clonotype has more than one count but fewer than ten. The chain uses TRBV7-9 and TRBJ2-1; D is ambiguous. This CDR3 region has 13 residues. The germline gives CDR1 SEHNR, CDR2 FQNEAQ (reference sequence). V lost 5 bases and J 7 bases, leaving 12 bases between the germline ends. The CDR3 nucleotides are TGTGCCAGCAGCCCTAAAGACCCAAATGAGCAGTTCTTC. Its translation: CASSPKDPNEQFF.

This clonotype was observed at least ten times. The chain has TRBV5-5 and TRBJ2-1; D remains unclear. Germline V gene sequence: CDR1 SGHKS, CDR2 YYEKEE (reference sequence). The germline V and J ends were trimmed by 4 bases and 0 bases, with 11 bases remaining between them. This CDR3 comprises 15 residues. The CDR3 here is CASSQVPDSYNEQFF. In DNA, the CDR3 is TGTGCCAGCAGCCAGGTCCCCGACTCCTACAATGAGCAGTTCTTC.

This clonotype has more than one count but fewer than ten. The genes are TRBV5-5 and TRBJ2-7, with D perhaps TRBD2 (6 bases). The CDR3 runs to 16 residues. In germline, CDR1 is SGHKS, CDR2 YYEKEE (reference sequence). The V end was cut by 0 bases, the J end by 6 bases, with 19 bases between. CDR3: CASSLERVVVGREQYF. The CDR3 bases are TGTGCCAGCAGCTTGGAGCGGGTGGTCGTGGGTCGCGAGCAGTACTTC.

This clonotype was counted ten times or more. V gene TRBV6-5 combines with J gene TRBJ2-1; D remains ambiguous. V lost 2 bases, J lost 6 bases, and 5 bases lay in between. Germline V gene sequence: CDR1 MNHEY, CDR2 SVGAGI. The CDR3 is made up of 12 amino acids. For the CDR3, the DNA is TGTGCCAGCAGTTACAGTGGCAATGAGCAGTTCTTC. Translation gives CASSYSGNEQFF.

The table lists this clonotype with many counts. The V gene is TRBV4-1, the J gene TRBJ2-7, with 9 bases identical to TRBD1. V gave up 1 base and J gave up 4 bases; unmatched junction bases: 8. Germline V lookup: CDR1 MGHRA, CDR2 YSYEKL. The CDR3 runs 16 residues. The CDR3 DNA follows: TGCGCCAGCAGCCAAGGTATAGGGACAGGGAAGTACGAGCAGTACTTC. This sequence encodes CASSQGIGTGKYEQYF.

The gene calls are TRBV4-3 and TRBJ2-3, with TRBD1 matching 8 bases. Germline values: CDR1 LGHNA, CDR2 YSLEER. CDR3 size: 16 residues. J was trimmed by 2 bases and V by 0 bases; bases with no gene match: 4. The CDR3, as DNA: TGCGCCAGCAGCCAAGATTGGGACAGGACCACAGATACGCAGTATTTT. This translates into CASSQDWDRTTDTQYF.

The sample holds many counts of this clonotype. The gene calls are TRBV10-3 and TRBJ2-3; tentative D call: TRBD1 (7 bases). V lost 6 bases and J lost 2, with 24 bases in between. In germline, CDR1 is ENHRY, CDR2 SYGVKD. The length of the CDR3 is 18 residues. CDR3: CAIREDRREIINTDTQYF. The CDR3 DNA follows: TGTGCCATCAGAGAGGACAGGAGGGAAATTATAAACACAGATACGCAGTATTTT.

This clonotype was seen repeatedly, ten times or more. This chain uses TRBV4-1 with TRBJ1-4; D is uncertain. In germline, CDR1 is MGHRA, CDR2 YSYEKL. CDR3 length: 13 residues. Trimming took off 1 base at V and 8 bases at J, with 8 bases between the two ends. The CDR3 loop reads CASSQGTGEKLFF. CDR3 in DNA: TGCGCCAGCAGCCAAGGAACTGGGGAAAAACTGTTTTTT.